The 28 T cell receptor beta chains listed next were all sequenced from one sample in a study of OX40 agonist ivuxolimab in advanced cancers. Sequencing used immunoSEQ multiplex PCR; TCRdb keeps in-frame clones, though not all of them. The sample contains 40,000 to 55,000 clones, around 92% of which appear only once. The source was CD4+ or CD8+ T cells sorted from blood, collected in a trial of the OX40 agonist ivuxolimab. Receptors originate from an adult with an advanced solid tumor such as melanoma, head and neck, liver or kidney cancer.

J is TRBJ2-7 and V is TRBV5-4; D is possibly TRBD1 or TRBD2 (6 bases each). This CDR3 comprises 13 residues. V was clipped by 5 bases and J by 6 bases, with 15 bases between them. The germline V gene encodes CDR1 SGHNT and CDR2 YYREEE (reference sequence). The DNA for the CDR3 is TGTGCCAGCAGGGTAGGGGGGAGCTCCGAGCAGTACTTC. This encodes CASRVGGSSEQYF.

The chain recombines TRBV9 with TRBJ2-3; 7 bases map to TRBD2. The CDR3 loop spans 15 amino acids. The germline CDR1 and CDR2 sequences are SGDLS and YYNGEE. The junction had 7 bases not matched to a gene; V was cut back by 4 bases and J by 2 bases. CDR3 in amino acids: CASSSLADPTDTQYF. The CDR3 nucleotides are TGTGCCAGCAGCTCGCTAGCGGACCCCACAGATACGCAGTATTTT.

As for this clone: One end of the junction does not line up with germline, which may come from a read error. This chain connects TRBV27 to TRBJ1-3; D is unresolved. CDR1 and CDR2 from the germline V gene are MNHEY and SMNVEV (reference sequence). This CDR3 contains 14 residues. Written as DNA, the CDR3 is TGTGCCGGCAGGATGGGGAACTCTGGAAACACCATATATTTT. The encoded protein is CAGRMGNSGNTIYF.

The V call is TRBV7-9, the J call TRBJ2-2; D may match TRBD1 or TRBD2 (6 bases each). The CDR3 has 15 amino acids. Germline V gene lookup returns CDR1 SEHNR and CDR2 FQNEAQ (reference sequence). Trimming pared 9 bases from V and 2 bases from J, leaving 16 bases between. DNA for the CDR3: TGTGCCAGTACGACGGGGGCCCCAAACACCGGGGAGCTGTTTTTT. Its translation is CASTTGAPNTGELFF. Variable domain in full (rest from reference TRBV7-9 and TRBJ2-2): DTGVSQNPRHKITKRGQNVTFRCDPISEHNRLYWYRQTLGQGPEFLTYFQNEAQLEKSRLLSDRFSAERPKGSFSTLEIQRTEQGDSAMYLCASTTGAPNTGELFFGEGSRLTVL.

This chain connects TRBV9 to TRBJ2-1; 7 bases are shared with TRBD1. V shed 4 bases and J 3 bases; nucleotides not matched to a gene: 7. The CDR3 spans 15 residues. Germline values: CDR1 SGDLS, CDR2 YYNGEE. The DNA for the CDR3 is TGTGCCAGCAGCACAGACGGGACAGACTACAATGAGCAGTTCTTC. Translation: CASSTDGTDYNEQFF.

The CDR3: CASSHYPSSYEQYF. As DNA, the CDR3 is TGTGCCAGCAGCCACTATCCTAGCTCCTACGAGCAGTACTTC. The V and J genes are TRBV14 and TRBJ2-7; D is undetermined. Germline V gives CDR1 SGHDN, CDR2 FVKESK. CDR3 length: 14 amino acids. Trimming shortened V by 3 bases and J by 0 bases, and 9 bases separated the two germline ends.

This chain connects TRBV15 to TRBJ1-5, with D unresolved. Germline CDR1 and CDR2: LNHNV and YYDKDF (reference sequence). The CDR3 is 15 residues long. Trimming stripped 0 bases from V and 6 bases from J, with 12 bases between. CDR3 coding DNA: TGTGCCACCAGCAGAGATCGGGCGGTAGGTCAGCCCCAGCATTTT. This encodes CATSRDRAVGQPQHF.

In DNA form, the CDR3 reads TGTGCCAGCAGTTACCGGTATCTGGGCAATGAGCAGTTCTTC. It specifies CASSYRYLGNEQFF. This sequence joins TRBV6-6 and TRBJ2-1; D is uncertain. CDR3 length: 14 amino acids. Deletions cut 2 bases from V and 6 bases from J, with 11 bases between. In germline, CDR1 is MNHNY, CDR2 SVGAGI (reference sequence).

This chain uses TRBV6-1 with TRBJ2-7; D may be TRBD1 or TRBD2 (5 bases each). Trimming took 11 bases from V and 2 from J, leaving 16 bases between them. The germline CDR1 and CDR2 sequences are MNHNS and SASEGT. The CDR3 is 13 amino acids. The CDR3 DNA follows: TGTGCCGTCAGGGTGGACTCCACCTACGAGCAGTACTTC. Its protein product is CAVRVDSTYEQYF.

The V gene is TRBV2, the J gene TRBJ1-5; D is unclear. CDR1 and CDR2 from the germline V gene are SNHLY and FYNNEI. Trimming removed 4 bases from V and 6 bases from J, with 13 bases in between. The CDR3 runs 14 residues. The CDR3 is CASSGVPGRQPQHF. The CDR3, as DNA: TGTGCCAGCAGTGGTGTTCCCGGCCGTCAGCCCCAGCATTTT.

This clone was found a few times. The CDR3 DNA reads as TGTGCCAGTAGTATCTGGGGTCAGCCCCAGCATTTT. It yields the protein CASSIWGQPQHF. The gene calls are TRBV19 and TRBJ1-5, with unresolved D. The V end lost 3 bases, the J end lost 6 bases, and 6 bases lay between the germline ends. CDR3 length equals 12 residues. CDR1 is LNHDA and CDR2 is SQIVND in the germline V gene (reference sequence).

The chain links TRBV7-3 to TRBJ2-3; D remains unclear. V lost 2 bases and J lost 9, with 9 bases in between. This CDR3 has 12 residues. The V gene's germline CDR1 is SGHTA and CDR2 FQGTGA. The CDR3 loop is CASSLRQATQYF. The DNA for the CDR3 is TGTGCCAGCAGCTTACGGCAGGCCACGCAGTATTTT.

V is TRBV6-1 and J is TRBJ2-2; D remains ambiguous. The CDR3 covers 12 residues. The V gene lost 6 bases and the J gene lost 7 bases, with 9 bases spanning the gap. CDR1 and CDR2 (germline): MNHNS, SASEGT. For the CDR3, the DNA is TGTGCCAGCAGGGCGAGTCTCGGGGAGCTGTTTTTT. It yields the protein CASRASLGELFF.

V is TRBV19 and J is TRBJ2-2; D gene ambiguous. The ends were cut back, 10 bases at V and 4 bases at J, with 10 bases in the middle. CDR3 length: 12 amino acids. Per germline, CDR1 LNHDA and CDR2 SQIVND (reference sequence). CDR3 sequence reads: CATVRVTGELFF. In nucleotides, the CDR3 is TGTGCCACAGTACGTGTCACCGGGGAGCTGTTTTTT.

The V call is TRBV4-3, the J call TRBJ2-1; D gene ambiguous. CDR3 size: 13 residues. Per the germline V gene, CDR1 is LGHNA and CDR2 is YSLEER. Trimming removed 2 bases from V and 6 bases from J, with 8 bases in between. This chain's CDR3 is CASSQRTFNEQFF. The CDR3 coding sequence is TGCGCCAGCAGCCAACGGACCTTCAATGAGCAGTTCTTC.

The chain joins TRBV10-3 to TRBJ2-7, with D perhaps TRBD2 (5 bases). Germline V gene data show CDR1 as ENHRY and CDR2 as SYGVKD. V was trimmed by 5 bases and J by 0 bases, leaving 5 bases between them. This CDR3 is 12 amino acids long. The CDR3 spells CAISSGSYEQYF. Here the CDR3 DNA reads TGTGCCATCAGTAGCGGCTCCTACGAGCAGTACTTC.

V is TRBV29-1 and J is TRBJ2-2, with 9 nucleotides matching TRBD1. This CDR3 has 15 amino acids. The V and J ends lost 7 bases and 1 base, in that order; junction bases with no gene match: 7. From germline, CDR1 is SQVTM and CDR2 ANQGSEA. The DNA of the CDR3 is TGCAGCGCAATTCCGACAGGGGGGAACACCGGGGAGCTGTTTTTT. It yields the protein CSAIPTGGNTGELFF.

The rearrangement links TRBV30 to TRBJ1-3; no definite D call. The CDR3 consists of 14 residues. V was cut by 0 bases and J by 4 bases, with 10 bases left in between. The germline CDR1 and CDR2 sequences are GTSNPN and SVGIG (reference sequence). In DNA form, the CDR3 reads TGTGCCTGGAGTGTAGGGCAGGTCGGAAACACCATATATTTT. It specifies CAWSVGQVGNTIYF.

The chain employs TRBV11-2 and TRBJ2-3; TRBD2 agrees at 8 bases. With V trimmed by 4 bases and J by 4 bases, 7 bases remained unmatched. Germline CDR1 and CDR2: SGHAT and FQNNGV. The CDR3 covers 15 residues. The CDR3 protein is CASSSAGGWSDTQYF. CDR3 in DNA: TGTGCCAGCAGCTCTGCGGGAGGATGGTCAGATACGCAGTATTTT.

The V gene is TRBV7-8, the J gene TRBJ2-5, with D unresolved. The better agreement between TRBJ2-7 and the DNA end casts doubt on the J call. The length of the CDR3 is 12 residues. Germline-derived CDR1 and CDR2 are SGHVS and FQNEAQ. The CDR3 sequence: CASGLYSYEQYF. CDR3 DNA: TGTGCCAGCGGTTTGTACTCCTACGAGCAGTACTTC.

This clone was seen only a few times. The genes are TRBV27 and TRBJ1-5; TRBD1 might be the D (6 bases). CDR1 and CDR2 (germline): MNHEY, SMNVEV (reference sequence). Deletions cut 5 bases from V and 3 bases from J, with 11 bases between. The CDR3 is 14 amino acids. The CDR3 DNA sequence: TGTGCCAGCAGTGCACAGGGTCTCAATCAGCCCCAGCATTTT. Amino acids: CASSAQGLNQPQHF.

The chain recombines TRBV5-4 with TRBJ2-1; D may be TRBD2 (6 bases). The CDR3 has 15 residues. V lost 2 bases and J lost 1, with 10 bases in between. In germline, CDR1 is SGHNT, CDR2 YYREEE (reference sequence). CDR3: CASSFPGLSYNEQFF. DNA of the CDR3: TGTGCCAGCAGCTTTCCGGGACTTTCCTACAATGAGCAGTTCTTC.

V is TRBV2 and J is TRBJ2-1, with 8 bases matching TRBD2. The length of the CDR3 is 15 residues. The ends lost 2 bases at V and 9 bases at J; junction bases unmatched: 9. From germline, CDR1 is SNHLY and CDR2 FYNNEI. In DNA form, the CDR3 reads TGTGCCAGCAGTGAAAATGCTCTAGCGGGTGGTGAGCAGTTCTTC. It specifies CASSENALAGGEQFF.

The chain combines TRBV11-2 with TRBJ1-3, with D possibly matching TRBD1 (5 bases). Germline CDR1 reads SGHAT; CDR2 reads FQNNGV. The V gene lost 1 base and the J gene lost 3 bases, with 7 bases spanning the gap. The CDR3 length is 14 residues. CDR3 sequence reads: CASSLGGRGNTIYF. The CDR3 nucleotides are TGTGCCAGCAGCTTAGGGGGCCGTGGAAACACCATATATTTT.

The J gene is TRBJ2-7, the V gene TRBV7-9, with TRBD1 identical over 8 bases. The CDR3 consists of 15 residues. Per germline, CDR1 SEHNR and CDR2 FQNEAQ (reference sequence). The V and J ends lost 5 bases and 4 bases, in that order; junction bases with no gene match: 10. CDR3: CASSRRQDRVYEQYF. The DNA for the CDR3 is TGTGCCAGCAGCCGACGACAGGACAGGGTTTACGAGCAGTACTTC. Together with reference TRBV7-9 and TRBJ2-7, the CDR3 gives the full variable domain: DTGVSQNPRHKITKRGQNVTFRCDPISEHNRLYWYRQTLGQGPEFLTYFQNEAQLEKSRLLSDRFSAERPKGSFSTLEIQRTEQGDSAMYLCASSRRQDRVYEQYFGPGTRLTVT.

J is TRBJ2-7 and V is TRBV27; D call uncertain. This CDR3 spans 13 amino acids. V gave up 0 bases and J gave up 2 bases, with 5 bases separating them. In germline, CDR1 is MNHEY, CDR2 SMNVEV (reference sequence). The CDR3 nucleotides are TGTGCCAGCAGTTTATCTTCGGCCTACGAGCAGTACTTC. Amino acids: CASSLSSAYEQYF.

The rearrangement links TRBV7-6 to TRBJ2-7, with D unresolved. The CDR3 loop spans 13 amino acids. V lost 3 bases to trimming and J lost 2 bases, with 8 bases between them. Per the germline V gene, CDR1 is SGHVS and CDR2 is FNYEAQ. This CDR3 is CASSLTAAYEQYF. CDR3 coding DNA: TGTGCCAGCAGCTTGACGGCGGCCTACGAGCAGTACTTC. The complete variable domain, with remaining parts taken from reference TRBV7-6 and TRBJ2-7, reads GAGVSQSPRYKVTKRGQDVALRCDPISGHVSLYWYRQALGQGPEFLTYFNYEAQQDKSGLPNDRFSAERPEGSISTLTIQRTEQRDSAMYRCASSLTAAYEQYFGPGTRLTVT.

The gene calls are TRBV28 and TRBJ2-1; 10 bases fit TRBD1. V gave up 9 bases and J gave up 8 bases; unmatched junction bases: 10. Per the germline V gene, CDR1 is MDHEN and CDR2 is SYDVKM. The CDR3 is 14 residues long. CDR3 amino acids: CASSGQGLKYEQFF. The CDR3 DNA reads TGTGCCAGTTCGGGACAGGGGTTAAAATATGAGCAGTTCTTC. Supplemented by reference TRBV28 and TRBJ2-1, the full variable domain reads DVKVTQSSRYLVKRTGEKVFLECVQDMDHENMFWYRQDPGLGLRLIYFSYDVKMKEKGDIPEGYSVSREKKERFSLILESASTNQTSMYLCASSGQGLKYEQFFGPGTRLTVL.